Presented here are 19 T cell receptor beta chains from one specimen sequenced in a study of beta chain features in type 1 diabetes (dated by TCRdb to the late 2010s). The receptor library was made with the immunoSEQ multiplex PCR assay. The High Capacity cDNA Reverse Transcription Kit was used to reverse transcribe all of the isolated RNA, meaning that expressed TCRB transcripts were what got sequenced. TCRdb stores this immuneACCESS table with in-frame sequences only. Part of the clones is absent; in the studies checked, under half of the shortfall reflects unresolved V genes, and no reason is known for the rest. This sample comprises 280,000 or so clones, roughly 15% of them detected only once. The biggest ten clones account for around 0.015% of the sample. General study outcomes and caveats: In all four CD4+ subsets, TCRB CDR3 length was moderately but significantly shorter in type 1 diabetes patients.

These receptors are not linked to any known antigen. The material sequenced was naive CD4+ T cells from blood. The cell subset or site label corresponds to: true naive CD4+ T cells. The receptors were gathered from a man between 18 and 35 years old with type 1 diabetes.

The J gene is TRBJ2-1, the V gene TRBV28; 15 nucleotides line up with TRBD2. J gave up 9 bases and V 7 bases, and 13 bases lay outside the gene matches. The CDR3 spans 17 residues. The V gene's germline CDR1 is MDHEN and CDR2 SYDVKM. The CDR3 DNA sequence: TGTGCCAGCAACTCGGGGACTAGCGGGGGGTCCTTGACTGAGCAGTTCTTC. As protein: CASNSGTSGGSLTEQFF.

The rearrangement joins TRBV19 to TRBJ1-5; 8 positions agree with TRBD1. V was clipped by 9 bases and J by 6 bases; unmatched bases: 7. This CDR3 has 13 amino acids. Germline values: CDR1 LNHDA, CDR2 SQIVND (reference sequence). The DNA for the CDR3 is TGTGCCAGCGGACAGGGTGTGTCTCAGCCCCAGCATTTT. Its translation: CASGQGVSQPQHF.

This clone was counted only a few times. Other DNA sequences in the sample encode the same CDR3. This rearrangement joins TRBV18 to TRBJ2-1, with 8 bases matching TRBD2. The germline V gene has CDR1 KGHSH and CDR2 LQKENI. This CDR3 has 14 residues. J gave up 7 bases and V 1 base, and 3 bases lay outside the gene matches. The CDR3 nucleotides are TGTGCCAGCTCACCACGAGCGGGGGTTAATGAGCAGTTCTTC. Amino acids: CASSPRAGVNEQFF. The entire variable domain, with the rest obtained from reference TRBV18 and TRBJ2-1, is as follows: NAGVMQNPRHLVRRRGQEARLRCSPMKGHSHVYWYRQLPEEGLKFMVYLQKENIIDESGMPKERFSAEFPKEGPSILRIQQVVRGDSAAYFCASSPRAGVNEQFFGPGTRLTVL.

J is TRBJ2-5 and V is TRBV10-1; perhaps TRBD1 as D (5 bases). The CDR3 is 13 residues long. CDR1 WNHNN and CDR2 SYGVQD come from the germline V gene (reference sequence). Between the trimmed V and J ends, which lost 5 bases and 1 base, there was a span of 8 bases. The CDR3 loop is CASSPGLQETQYF. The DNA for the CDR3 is TGCGCCAGCAGTCCAGGGCTCCAAGAGACCCAGTACTTC.

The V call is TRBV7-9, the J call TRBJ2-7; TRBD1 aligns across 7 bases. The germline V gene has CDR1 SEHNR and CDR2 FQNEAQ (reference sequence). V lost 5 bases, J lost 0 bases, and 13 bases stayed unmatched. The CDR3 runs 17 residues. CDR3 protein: CASSTGAMKQSSYEQYF. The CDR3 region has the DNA TGTGCCAGCAGCACAGGGGCCATGAAACAGAGCTCCTACGAGCAGTACTTC.

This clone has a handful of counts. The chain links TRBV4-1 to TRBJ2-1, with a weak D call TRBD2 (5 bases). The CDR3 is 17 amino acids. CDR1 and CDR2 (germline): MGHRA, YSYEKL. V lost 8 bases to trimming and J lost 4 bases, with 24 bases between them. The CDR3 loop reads CASSQNTDQRPYNEQFF. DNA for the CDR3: TGCGCCAGCTCACAAAACACCGATCAGCGGCCATACAATGAGCAGTTCTTC.

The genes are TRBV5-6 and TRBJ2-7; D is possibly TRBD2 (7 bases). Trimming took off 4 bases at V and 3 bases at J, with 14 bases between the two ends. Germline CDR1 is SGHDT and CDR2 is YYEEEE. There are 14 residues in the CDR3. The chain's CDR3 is CASSLRGGIYEQYF. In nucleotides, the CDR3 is TGTGCCAGCAGCCTGAGGGGGGGGATCTACGAGCAGTACTTC.

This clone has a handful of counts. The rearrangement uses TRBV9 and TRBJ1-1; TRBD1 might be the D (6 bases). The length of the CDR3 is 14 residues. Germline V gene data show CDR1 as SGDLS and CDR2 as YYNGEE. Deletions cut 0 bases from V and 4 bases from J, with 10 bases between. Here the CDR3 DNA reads TGTGCCAGCAGCGTAGAGGGGACATTCACTGAAGCTTTCTTT. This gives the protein CASSVEGTFTEAFF.

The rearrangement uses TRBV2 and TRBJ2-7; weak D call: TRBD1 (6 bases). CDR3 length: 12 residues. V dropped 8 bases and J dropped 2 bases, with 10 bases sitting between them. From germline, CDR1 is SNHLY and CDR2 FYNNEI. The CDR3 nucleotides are TGTGCCAGCCGGGACACTACCTACGAGCAGTACTTC. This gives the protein CASRDTTYEQYF.

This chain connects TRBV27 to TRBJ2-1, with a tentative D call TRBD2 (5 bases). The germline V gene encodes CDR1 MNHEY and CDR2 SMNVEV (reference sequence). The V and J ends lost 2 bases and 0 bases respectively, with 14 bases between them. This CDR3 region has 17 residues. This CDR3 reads CASSLRRPANSYNEQFF. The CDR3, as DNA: TGTGCCAGCAGTTTAAGGAGGCCCGCTAACTCCTACAATGAGCAGTTCTTC.

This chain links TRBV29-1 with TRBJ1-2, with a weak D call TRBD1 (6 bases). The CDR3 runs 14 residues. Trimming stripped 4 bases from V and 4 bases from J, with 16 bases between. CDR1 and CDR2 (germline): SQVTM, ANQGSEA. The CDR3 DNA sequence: TGCAGCGTTGGTGACAGGCCCGATGGCTATGGCTACACCTTC. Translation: CSVGDRPDGYGYTF.

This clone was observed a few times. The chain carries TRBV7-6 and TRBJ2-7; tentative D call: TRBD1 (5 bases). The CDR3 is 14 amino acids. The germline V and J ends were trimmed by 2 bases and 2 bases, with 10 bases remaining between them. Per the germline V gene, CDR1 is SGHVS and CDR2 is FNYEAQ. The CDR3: CASSLTAGTYEQYF. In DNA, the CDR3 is TGTGCCAGCAGCTTAACGGCAGGGACCTACGAGCAGTACTTC.

This CDR3 is CASSAHDTIRRTF. CDR3 DNA: TGTGCCAGCAGCGCACACGATACGATAAGGAGGACCTTC. This chain uses TRBV9 with TRBJ1-2; D not resolved. The CDR3 consists of 13 residues. V lost 3 bases and J lost 14, with 20 bases in between. Looked up from germline, CDR1 is SGDLS and CDR2 is YYNGEE. The full variable domain, its missing parts supplied by reference TRBV9 and TRBJ1-2, is DSGVTQTPKHLITATGQRVTLRCSPRSGDLSVYWYQQSLDQGLQFLIQYYNGEERAKGNILERFSAQQFPDLHSELNLSSLELGDSALYFCASSAHDTIRRTFGSGTRLTVV.

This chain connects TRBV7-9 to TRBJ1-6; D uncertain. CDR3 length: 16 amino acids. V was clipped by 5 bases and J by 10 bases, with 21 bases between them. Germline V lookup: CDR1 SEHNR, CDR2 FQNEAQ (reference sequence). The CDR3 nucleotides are TGTGCCAGCAGCGGAGAGGGCCTATGGGTGGGATCACCCCTCCACTTT. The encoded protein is CASSGEGLWVGSPLHF.

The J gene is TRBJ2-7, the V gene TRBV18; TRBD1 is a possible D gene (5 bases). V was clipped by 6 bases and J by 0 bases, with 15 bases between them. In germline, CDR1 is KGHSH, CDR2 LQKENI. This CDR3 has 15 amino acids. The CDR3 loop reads CASSMRTPPSYEQYF. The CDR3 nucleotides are TGTGCCAGCTCCATGAGGACACCTCCCTCCTACGAGCAGTACTTC.

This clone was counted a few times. For the CDR3, the DNA is TGCGCCAGCAGCTCGTACTCTACAGGGGGAACCATCGGGGAGCTGTTTTTT. Translated: CASSSYSTGGTIGELFF. The chain uses TRBV5-1 and TRBJ2-2, with 8 bases aligning to TRBD1. The V segment lost 3 bases and the J segment 7 bases; nucleotides outside the gene matches: 14. The CDR3 has 17 amino acids. Germline values: CDR1 SGHRS, CDR2 YFSETQ.

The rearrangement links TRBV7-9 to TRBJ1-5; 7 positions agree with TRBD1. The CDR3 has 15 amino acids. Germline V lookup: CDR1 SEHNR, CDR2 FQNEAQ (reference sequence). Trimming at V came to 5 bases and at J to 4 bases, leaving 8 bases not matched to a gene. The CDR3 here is CASSTGTERNQPQHF. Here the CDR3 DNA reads TGTGCCAGCAGCACCGGGACAGAAAGGAATCAGCCCCAGCATTTT.

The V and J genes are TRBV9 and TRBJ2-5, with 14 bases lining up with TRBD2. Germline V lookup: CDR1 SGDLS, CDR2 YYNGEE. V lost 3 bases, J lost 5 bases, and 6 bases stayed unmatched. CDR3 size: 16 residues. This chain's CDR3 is CASSAGTSGSVETQYF. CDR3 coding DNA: TGTGCCAGCAGCGCTGGGACTAGCGGGAGCGTGGAGACCCAGTACTTC.

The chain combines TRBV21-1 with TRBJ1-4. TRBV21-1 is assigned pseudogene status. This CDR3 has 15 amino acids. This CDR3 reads CASRVRRRRGEKLFF. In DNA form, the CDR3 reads TGTGCCAGCAGAGTACGTCGCAGGCGGGGAGAAAAACTGTTTTTT.